This passage covers 3 T cell receptor beta chains from one sample sequenced in a study of early T cells in non-severe SARS-CoV-2 infection. Each CDR3 protein is one row after TCRdb ran MiXCR on the 5' RACE reads. The sample carries fewer than 40,000 distinct CDR3 sequences, around 7% recorded once. Specimen: whole blood, collected at baseline. The source is an adult who was a healthcare worker with PCR-confirmed SARS-CoV-2 infection or an uninfected control (not recorded which).

V and J are TRBV5-1 and TRBJ2-3; TRBD2 agrees at 13 bases. V shed 2 bases, J shed 3 bases, and the junction held 3 bases outside the gene matches. This CDR3 has 16 residues. From germline, CDR1 is SGHRS and CDR2 YFSETQ. The CDR3 coding sequence is TGCGCCAGCAGCTTCCGGACTAGCGGGGGAACAGATACGCAGTATTTT. This translates into CASSFRTSGGTDTQYF.

This clonotype was seen at least ten times. This chain uses TRBV7-8 with TRBJ2-3, with 7 bases identical to TRBD1. This CDR3 spans 16 amino acids. Germline V CDR1 and CDR2: SGHVS, FQNEAQ. V shed 3 bases, J shed 3 bases, and the junction held 9 bases outside the gene matches. CDR3 DNA: TGTGCCAGCAGCTTGTACGTGACAGGGAGTACAGATACGCAGTATTTT. Residues: CASSLYVTGSTDTQYF.

This clonotype was seen ten or more times. The V call is TRBV6-1, the J call TRBJ2-7; D perhaps matches TRBD2 (5 bases). Germline-derived CDR1 and CDR2 are MNHNS and SASEGT. The CDR3 is 11 amino acids. Trimming cost V 4 bases and J 6 bases, with 7 bases left between them. The CDR3 coding sequence is TGTGCCAGCAGTGGAGGGTTCGAGCAGTACGTC. Protein product: CASSGGFEQYV.